Detailed here is one T cell receptor (beta chain). This clonotype has only a few counts. Its binding antigen is unknown. One base away there is no much larger clone; base qualities are not given. V trim: 0 bases; J trim: 13 bases; unmatched bases: 17. From a lookup of the germline V gene (reference sequence), CDR1 and CDR2 are LNHNV and YYDKDF. Inclusive of the bounding cysteine and phenylalanine, the CDR3 is 18 residues long. The CDR3 DNA has 54 bases and is translated from base 1. The sample originates from a study of T cell repertoires in cytomegalovirus infection (dated by TCRdb to about 2019). About the full investigation: The peptide stimulations were aimed at well-studied HLA-B-restricted epitopes as well as recently identified HLA-C-restricted CMV epitopes, whose presentation resists viral immunomodulation. Donor HLA type was relevant to the analysis, because carriage of CMV infection together with the matching HLA type was indicated by public TCR beta signatures.

Sequencing used an Illumina HiSeq 1500. Using fastp at Q25 and MiXCR, TCRdb reprocessed the public reads and kept productive beta chains. When rows share a CDR3 protein, they turn into one entry using the most common DNA and genes. The sample yields about 470,000 distinct CDR3 sequences; about 42% were counted once. 43% of the sample belongs to the ten largest clones. The label giving this sample's treatment or condition can be read as: in vitro stimulation with specific CMV peptide epitopes to enrich CMV-specific T cells. The investigation overall reported the following: Cumulative frequency of public TCR beta family members discriminated carriers of CMV infection plus the relevant HLA type in this cohort and an independent approximately 370-donor cohort. The ex vivo response was dominated by HLA-C-restricted CMV-specific TCR beta clonotypes, and the single most frequent clonotype in two of eight donors was supplied by these HLA-C-restricted clonotypes.

The rearranged segments are TRBV15 and TRBJ1-4, and 10 junction bases match TRBD1. Sequences were derived from cultured PBMCs, sampled from culture after CMV antigen stimulation. The source of this sequence is a human donor in good health (CMV status not recorded). Some clones in this sample may be carry-over from other donors' samples. In nucleotide form, the sequence is TGTGCCACCAGCAGAGACCACTTTTCGACAGGGGGCCAGATCGGACTGTTTTTT. Its product reads: CATSRDHFSTGGQIGLFF. Supplemented by the reference TRBV15 and TRBJ1-4 proteins around the CDR3, the complete variable domain is DAMVIQNPRYQVTQFGKPVTLSCSQTLNHNVMYWYQQKSSQAPKLLFHYYDKDFNNEADTPDNFQSRRPNTSFCFLDIRSPGLGDTAMYLCATSRDHFSTGGQIGLFFGSGTQLSVL.